This record concerns one TCR beta chain sequence. The sample originates from a study of blood T cell repertoires in COVID-19. Study details: The analysed material was cDNA or gDNA that came from T cells, B-cell-depleted T cells, or PBMCs.

The CDR3 extends over 15 amino acids. V gave up 1 base and J gave up 5 bases, with 14 bases separating them. The V gene's germline CDR1 is MNHEY and CDR2 SMNVEV (reference sequence). Per the authors' pipeline: For nucleated cells, counts were estimated from reference gene primer amplification. Generated by immunoSEQ multiplex PCR, the TCRdb table keeps only in-frame clones and is missing some. That table is the source of V, J and clone size, and D and trimming were worked out from the DNA. The sample has about 68,000 clones, over 75% seen once. This clonotype was sampled from a human donor in a cohort sampled during active COVID-19. Sequencing was carried out using peripheral blood. This chain uses TRBV27 with TRBJ2-5; the D gene is possibly TRBD2 (6 bases). The CDR3, as DNA: TGTGCCAGCAGTTTATACGGGGGTGAGCGGGAGACCCAGTACTTC. Encoded protein: CASSLYGGERETQYF.